Given below is one TCR beta chain in context. Its antigen is unknown. Sequencing used immunoSEQ multiplex PCR; TCRdb keeps in-frame clones, though not all of them. The table has 85,000 to 120,000 clones, approximately 88% seen once. The data belong to a study of T cell responses to AZD1222 COVID-19 vaccine. The wider study: Second-dose intervals near 4 or 12 weeks were combined. Findings and caveats of the study: The study sampled repertoires only after the peak T cell response. Among the donors, most were white British and more were female, and clonal diversity was possibly underestimated. Vaccine-related CD4 TCRs covered spike, predominating at 160-218 and 743-854.

CDR3 length: 16 amino acids. CDR1 and CDR2 (germline): KGHSH, LQKENI. Trimming cost V 3 bases and J 2 bases, with 15 bases left between them. This sequence was found in an adult in good health. Sample: peripheral blood, taken on day 0 of AZD1222 vaccination. J is TRBJ2-3 and V is TRBV18, with a possible D match to TRBD1 (5 bases). CDR3 loop: CASSPNSGLATDTQYF. In nucleotides, the CDR3 is TGTGCCAGCTCACCTAACTCAGGGTTGGCCACAGATACGCAGTATTTT.